This T cell receptor (beta chain) was profiled in a study of T cells after yellow fever vaccination. This clonotype was picked up a small number of times. The antigen remains undetermined. Overall study results and limits: A minor fraction of clonotypes spanned both CD4 and CD8 compartments. Subsequent booster samples again held most clones from primary vaccination (under 98% CD4, approximately 85% CD8). The presence of abundant clonotypes contaminating from the bulk population was possible in FACS-sorted repertoires.

Trimming pared 0 bases from V and 6 bases from J, leaving 12 bases between. Germline-derived CDR1 and CDR2 are MNHEY and SVGAGI. The CDR3 contains 15 residues. A 5'RACE template-switching step, the method used to make TCR cDNA, added a universal primer site and UMIs. Each CDR3 protein is one row after TCRdb ran MiXCR on the 5' RACE reads. The repertoire holds about 400,000 distinct CDR3 sequences, with more than 9% as singletons. The sample here was PBMCs, taken on the day of the first yellow fever vaccination. The J gene is TRBJ2-1, the V gene TRBV6-5, with D unresolved. The sequence was obtained from a man aged 18 to 35 who received the YFV17D yellow fever vaccine. The CDR3: CASSYSQASPNEQFF. CDR3 DNA sequence: TGTGCCAGCAGTTACTCCCAAGCCTCACCCAATGAGCAGTTCTTC.